This is a list of T cell receptor beta chains from one sample in a study of blood T cell repertoires in COVID-19. The repertoire was sequenced with immunoSEQ multiplex PCR; TCRdb's copy has only in-frame clones and lacks some. The sample carries some 150,000 clones, 65% to 90% recorded once. Sample: peripheral blood. These receptors were collected from a woman in her 50s in a cohort sampled during active or convalescent COVID-19. Each CDR3 is given with its conserved first and last residue. Fields, in order: J gene, D gene, V gene, clone size, CDR3 DNA, CDR3 protein. A D gene is named only where the DNA matches it firmly. Some rows have no size entry. The others give once, few or many, or a class for an expanded clone.

>TRBJ1-1|TRBD1|TRBV10-3|-
TGTGCCATCACCGAGCCGGGACAGGGTGACGGAGCTTTCTTT
CAITEPGQGDGAFF
>TRBJ1-3|-|TRBV3-1/TRBV3-2|-
TGTGCCAGCAGCCAAGGACGGAGGGGTTCTGGAAACACCATATATTTT
CASSQGRRGSGNTIYF
>TRBJ1-1|TRBD1|TRBV6-5|-
TGTGCCAGCAGAGGGACAGGGGCCAGTGAAGCTTTCTTT
CASRGTGASEAFF
>TRBJ2-2|-|TRBV27|-
TGTGCCAGCACCTTCACCGGGGAGCTGTTTTTT
CASTFTGELFF
>TRBJ1-1|-|TRBV9|-
TGTGCCAGCAGCCCCAACAGGGTGGGGAACACTGAAGCTTTCTTT
CASSPNRVGNTEAFF
>TRBJ1-1|-|TRBV5-1|-
TGCGCCAGCAGCTCGGGGACTGCGAACACTGAAGCTTTCTTT
CASSSGTANTEAFF
>TRBJ1-1|-|TRBV21-1|-
TGTGCCGGCCGCCGGGCCGAGGGGAACACTGAAGCTTTCTTT
CAGRRAEGNTEAFF
>TRBJ2-1|TRBD1|TRBV11-3|many
TGTGCCAGCAGCTTAGGGACAGGGTATGAGCAGTTCTTC
CASSLGTGYEQFF
>TRBJ1-5|-|TRBV7-2|-
TGTGCCAGCAGCCTAAGCAGGGATAGCAATCAGCCCCAGCATTTT
CASSLSRDSNQPQHF
>TRBJ2-7|TRBD1|TRBV7-3|-
TGTGCCAGCAGCTCTCCGGGACAGGGGGCGCAGGCTTATCCCTACGAGCAGTACTTC
CASSSPGQGAQAYPYEQYF
>TRBJ2-7|-|TRBV6-5|-
TGTGCCAGCAGCTCCCTGAGTCGGGACTACGAGCAGTACTTC
CASSSLSRDYEQYF
>TRBJ2-1|TRBD1|TRBV5-1|-
TGCGCCAGCAGCCCTAGGACAGGGGCCGGTAACAATGAGCAGTTCTTC
CASSPRTGAGNNEQFF
>TRBJ2-7|-|TRBV3-1/TRBV3-2|-
TGTGCCAGCAGCCAATCGCGGCGGTCTGGAACCTACGAGCAGTACTTC
CASSQSRRSGTYEQYF
>TRBJ1-2|-|TRBV15|-
TGTGCCACCAGCAGAGCTAACCCGACAGGTTCTAACTATGGCTACACCTTC
CATSRANPTGSNYGYTF
>TRBJ1-5|-|TRBV6-5|-
TGTGCCAGCAGTCTAGACAGGTCTCAGCCCCAGCATTTT
CASSLDRSQPQHF
>TRBJ2-3|TRBD2|TRBV6-6|-
TGTGCCAGCAAAACCTCCGGGGGGGCGGCCGATACGCAGTATTTT
CASKTSGGAADTQYF
>TRBJ2-3|-|TRBV7-3|-
TGTGCCAGCAGCCCCGGCGGGGTATTAACAGATACGCAGTATTTT
CASSPGGVLTDTQYF
>TRBJ1-5|TRBD1|TRBV7-9|-
TGTGCCAGCAGCCTGACAGGGTCTCAGCCCCAGCATTTT
CASSLTGSQPQHF
>TRBJ1-4|TRBD1|TRBV15|once
TGTGCCACCAGCAGAAGACGGCAGGGGGGTGAAAAACTGTTTTTT
CATSRRRQGGEKLFF
>TRBJ1-1|-|TRBV2|-
TGTGCCACAGCGGATGGAAACACTGAAGCTTTCTTT
CATADGNTEAFF
>TRBJ2-1|-|TRBV5-1|-
TGCGCCAGCAGCATAACCTACAATGAGCAGTTCTTC
CASSITYNEQFF
>TRBJ2-2|-|TRBV11-2|-
TGTGCCAGCAGCTTAGACCCCCAGGGAACCTCCGCTCAGAGGGAGCTGTTTTTT
CASSLDPQGTSAQRELFF
>TRBJ2-4|-|TRBV30|-
TGTGCCTGGCAGGATCCGTACCAAAACATTCAGTACTTC
CAWQDPYQNIQYF
>TRBJ2-5|-|TRBV6-2/TRBV6-3|-
TGTGCCAGCAGCCCCGACAGGCGGGAGACCCAGTACTTC
CASSPDRRETQYF
>TRBJ2-7|-|TRBV19|-
TGTGCCAGTAGTATTCGGGGTTTTCACGAGCAGTACTTC
CASSIRGFHEQYF
>TRBJ1-2|-|TRBV7-2|-
TGTGCCAGCAGCTTAGTAACCGGGAGGGTTCCTAACTATGGCTACACCTTC
CASSLVTGRVPNYGYTF
>TRBJ2-1|-|TRBV3-1/TRBV3-2|once
TGTGCCAGCAGCCAACGCCCGGTTGAGCAGTTCTTC
CASSQRPVEQFF
>TRBJ2-1|-|TRBV5-6|-
TGTGCCAGCAGCCGGGGGGCCTTTTACAATGAGCAGTTCTTC
CASSRGAFYNEQFF
>TRBJ2-3|TRBD2|TRBV7-3|-
TGTGCCAGCAGCTCGGGACTAGCGGGGGACACAGATACGCAGTATTTT
CASSSGLAGDTDTQYF